This TCR beta chain was sequenced in a study of control samples from healthy donors and cancer patients. The repertoire was sequenced with immunoSEQ multiplex PCR; TCRdb's copy has only in-frame clones and lacks some. The sample holds roughly 90,000 clones, 70% to 90% seen once. V shed 0 bases and J shed 5 bases, with 8 bases lying between them. The CDR3 is 14 residues long. Germline CDR1 reads KGHSH; CDR2 reads LQKENI. The clonotype originates from a woman between 45 and 65 years old with colorectal cancer. The chain joins TRBV18 to TRBJ1-3, with D maybe TRBD1 (5 bases). Sequencing input: PBMCs. The DNA of the CDR3 is TGTGCCAGCTCACCACCGGACAACAGAAACACCATATATTTT. Translating it yields CASSPPDNRNTIYF.